This T cell receptor (beta chain) was identified in a study of beta chain features in type 1 diabetes. Study-level findings and limits: Type 1 diabetes patients had TCRB CDR3s that were shorter (moderately but significantly so) in all four CD4+ subsets.

This clone appeared a few times. Antigen unknown. CDR3 length equals 13 residues. The germline V gene encodes CDR1 SNHLY and CDR2 FYNNEI. Trimming cost V 5 bases and J 4 bases, with 11 bases left between them. Since all of the isolated RNA was reverse transcribed, expressed TCRB transcripts were what got sequenced. Measured with immunoSEQ multiplex PCR; TCRdb has only the in-frame clones, and not every one. The sample lists 680,000 or so clones; around 15% were seen once. The sequence derives from a man aged 18 to 30 with type 1 diabetes. The sample comprised naive CD4+ T cells from blood. This chain links TRBV2 with TRBJ1-2, with D possibly matching TRBD1 (5 bases). The CDR3 loop is CASSQLTGYGYTF. The DNA for the CDR3 is TGTGCCAGCAGTCAGCTTACAGGCTATGGCTACACCTTC.